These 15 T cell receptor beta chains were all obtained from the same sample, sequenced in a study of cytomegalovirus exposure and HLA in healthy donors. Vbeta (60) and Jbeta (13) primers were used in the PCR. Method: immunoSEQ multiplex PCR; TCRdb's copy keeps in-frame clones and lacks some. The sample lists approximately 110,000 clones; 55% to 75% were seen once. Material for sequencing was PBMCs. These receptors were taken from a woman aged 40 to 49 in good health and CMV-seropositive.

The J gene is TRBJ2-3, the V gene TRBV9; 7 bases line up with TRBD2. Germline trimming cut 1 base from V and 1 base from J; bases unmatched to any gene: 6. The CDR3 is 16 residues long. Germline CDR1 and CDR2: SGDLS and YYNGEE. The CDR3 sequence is CASSVSGGLRTDTQYF. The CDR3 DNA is TGTGCCAGCAGCGTATCCGGGGGGTTACGCACAGATACGCAGTATTTT.

The chain's CDR3 is CASSPRLSGYTF. The CDR3 coding sequence is TGTGCCAGCAGCCCTCGACTAAGTGGCTACACCTTC. The genes are TRBV9 and TRBJ1-2, with D unclear. The ends were cut back, 4 bases at V and 7 bases at J, with 11 bases in the middle. The V gene's germline CDR1 is SGDLS and CDR2 YYNGEE. The CDR3 runs to 12 residues.

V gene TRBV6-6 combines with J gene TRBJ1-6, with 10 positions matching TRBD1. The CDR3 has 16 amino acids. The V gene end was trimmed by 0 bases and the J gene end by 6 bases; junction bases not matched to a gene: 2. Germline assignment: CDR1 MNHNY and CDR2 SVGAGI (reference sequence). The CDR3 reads CASSYSGQGFNSPLHF. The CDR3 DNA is TGTGCCAGCAGTTACTCGGGACAGGGGTTTAATTCACCCCTCCACTTT.

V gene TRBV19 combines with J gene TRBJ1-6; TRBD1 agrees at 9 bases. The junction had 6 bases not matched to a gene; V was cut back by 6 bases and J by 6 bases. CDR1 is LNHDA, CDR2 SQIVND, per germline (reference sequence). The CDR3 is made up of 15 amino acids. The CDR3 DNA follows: TGTGCCAGTAGGAGGACAGGGGCCCTTAATTCACCCCTCCACTTT. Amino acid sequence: CASRRTGALNSPLHF. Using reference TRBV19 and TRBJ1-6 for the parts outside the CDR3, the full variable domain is DGGITQSPKYLFRKEGQNVTLSCEQNLNHDAMYWYRQDPGQGLRLIYYSQIVNDFQKGDIAEGYSVSREKKESFPLTVTSAQKNPTAFYLCASRRTGALNSPLHFGNGTRLTVT.

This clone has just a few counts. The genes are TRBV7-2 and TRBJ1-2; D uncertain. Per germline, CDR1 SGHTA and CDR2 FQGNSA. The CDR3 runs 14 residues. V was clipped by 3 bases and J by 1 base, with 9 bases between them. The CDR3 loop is CASSFLTDNYGYTF. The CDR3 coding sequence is TGTGCCAGCAGCTTCCTAACAGATAACTATGGCTACACCTTC. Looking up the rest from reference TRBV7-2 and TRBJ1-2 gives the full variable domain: GAGVSQSPSNKVTEKGKDVELRCDPISGHTALYWYRQSLGQGLEFLIYFQGNSAPDKSGLPSDRFSAERTGGSVSTLTIQRTQQEDSAVYLCASSFLTDNYGYTFGSGTRLTVV.

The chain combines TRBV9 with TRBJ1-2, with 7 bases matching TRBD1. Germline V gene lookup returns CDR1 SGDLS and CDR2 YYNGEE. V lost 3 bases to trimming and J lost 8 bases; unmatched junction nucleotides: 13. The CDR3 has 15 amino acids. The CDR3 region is CASSGRTGLPGGYTF. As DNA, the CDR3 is TGTGCCAGCAGCGGGAGGACAGGCCTCCCGGGAGGCTACACCTTC.

CDR3 coding DNA: TGTGCCAGCAGCATGCTCTACAGGGTAGTACGCGACAATGAGCAGTTCTTC. This codes for CASSMLYRVVRDNEQFF. The genes are TRBV5-6 and TRBJ2-1; perhaps TRBD1 as D (6 bases). CDR1 is SGHDT and CDR2 is YYEEEE in the germline V gene. The CDR3 spans 17 residues. Trimming removed 4 bases at V and 5 bases at J, with 22 bases between.

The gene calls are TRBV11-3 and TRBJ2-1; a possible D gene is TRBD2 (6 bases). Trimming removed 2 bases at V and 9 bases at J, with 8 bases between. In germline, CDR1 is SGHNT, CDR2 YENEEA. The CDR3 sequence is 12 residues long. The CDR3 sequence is CASSLFGGEQFF. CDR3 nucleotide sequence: TGTGCCAGCAGCTTATTCGGGGGTGAGCAGTTCTTC.

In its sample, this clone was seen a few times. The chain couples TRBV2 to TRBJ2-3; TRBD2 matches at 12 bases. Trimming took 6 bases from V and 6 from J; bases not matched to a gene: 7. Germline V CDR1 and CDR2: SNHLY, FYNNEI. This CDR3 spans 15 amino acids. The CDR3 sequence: CASRWTSGVGDTQYF. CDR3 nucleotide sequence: TGTGCCAGCAGATGGACTAGCGGGGTGGGCGATACGCAGTATTTT. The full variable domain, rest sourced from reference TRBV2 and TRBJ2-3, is EPEVTQTPSHQVTQMGQEVILRCVPISNHLYFYWYRQILGQKVEFLVSFYNNEISEKSEIFDDQFSVERPDGSNFTLKIRSTKLEDSAMYFCASRWTSGVGDTQYFGPGTRLTVL.

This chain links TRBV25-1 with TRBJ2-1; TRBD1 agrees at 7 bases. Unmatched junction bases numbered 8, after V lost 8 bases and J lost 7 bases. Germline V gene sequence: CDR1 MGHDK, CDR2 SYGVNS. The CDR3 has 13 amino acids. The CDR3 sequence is CASRTGIINEQFF. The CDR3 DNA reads TGTGCCAGCCGGACAGGAATAATAAATGAGCAGTTCTTC.

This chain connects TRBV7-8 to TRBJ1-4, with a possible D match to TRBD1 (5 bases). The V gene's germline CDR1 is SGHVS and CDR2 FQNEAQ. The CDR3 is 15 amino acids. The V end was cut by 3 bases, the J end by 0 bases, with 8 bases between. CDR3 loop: CASSFDSATNEKLFF. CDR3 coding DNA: TGTGCCAGCAGCTTCGACAGTGCAACTAATGAAAAACTGTTTTTT.

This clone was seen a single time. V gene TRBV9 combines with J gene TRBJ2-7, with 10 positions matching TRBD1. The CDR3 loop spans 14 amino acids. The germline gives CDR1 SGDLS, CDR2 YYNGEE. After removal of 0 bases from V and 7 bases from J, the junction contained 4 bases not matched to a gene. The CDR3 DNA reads TGTGCCAGCAGCGTAGGACAGGGGGCAAGGGAGCAGTACTTC. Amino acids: CASSVGQGAREQYF.

CDR3 sequence: CASSLGKTGLTYEQYF. CDR3 sequence (DNA): TGTGCCAGCAGCTTGGGCAAGACAGGGTTAACCTACGAGCAGTACTTC. The chain carries TRBV5-8 and TRBJ2-7, with 7 bases fitting TRBD1. The CDR3 contains 16 residues. Germline CDR1 reads SGHTS; CDR2 reads YDEGEE. After removal of 0 bases from V and 2 bases from J, the junction contained 8 bases not matched to a gene. Based on the CDR3 plus reference TRBV5-8 and TRBJ2-7, the full variable domain is EAGVTQSPTHLIKTRGQQATLRCSPISGHTSVYWYQQALGLGLQFLLWYDEGEERNRGNFPPRFSGRQFPNYSSELNVNALELEDSALYLCASSLGKTGLTYEQYFGPGTRLTVT.

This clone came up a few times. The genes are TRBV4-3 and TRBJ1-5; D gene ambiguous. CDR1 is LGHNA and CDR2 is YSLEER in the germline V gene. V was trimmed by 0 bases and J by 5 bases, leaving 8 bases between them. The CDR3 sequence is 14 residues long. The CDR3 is CASSQDRRDQPQHF. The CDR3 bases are TGCGCCAGCAGCCAAGATCGTCGGGATCAGCCCCAGCATTTT.

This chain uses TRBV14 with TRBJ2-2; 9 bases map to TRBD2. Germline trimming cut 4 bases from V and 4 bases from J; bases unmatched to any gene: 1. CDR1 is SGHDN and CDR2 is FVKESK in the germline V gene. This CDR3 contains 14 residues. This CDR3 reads CASSLLAGTGELFF. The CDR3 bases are TGTGCCAGCAGCCTACTAGCGGGCACCGGGGAGCTGTTTTTT.